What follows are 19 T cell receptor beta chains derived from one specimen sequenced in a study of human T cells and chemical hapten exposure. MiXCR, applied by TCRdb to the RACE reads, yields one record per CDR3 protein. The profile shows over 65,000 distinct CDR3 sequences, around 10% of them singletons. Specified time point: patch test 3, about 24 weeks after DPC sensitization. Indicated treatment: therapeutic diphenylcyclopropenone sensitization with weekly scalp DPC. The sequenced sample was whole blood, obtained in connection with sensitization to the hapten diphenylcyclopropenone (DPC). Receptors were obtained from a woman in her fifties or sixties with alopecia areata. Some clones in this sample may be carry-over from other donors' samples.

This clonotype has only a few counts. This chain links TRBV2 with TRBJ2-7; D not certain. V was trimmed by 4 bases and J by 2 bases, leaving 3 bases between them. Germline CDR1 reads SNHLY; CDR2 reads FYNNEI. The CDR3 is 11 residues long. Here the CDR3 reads CASSAPYEQYF. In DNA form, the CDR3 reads TGTGCCAGCAGTGCGCCCTACGAGCAGTACTTC. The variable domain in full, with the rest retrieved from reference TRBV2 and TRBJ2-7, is EPEVTQTPSHQVTQMGQEVILRCVPISNHLYFYWYRQILGQKVEFLVSFYNNEISEKSEIFDDQFSVERPDGSNFTLKIRSTKLEDSAMYFCASSAPYEQYFGPGTRLTVT.

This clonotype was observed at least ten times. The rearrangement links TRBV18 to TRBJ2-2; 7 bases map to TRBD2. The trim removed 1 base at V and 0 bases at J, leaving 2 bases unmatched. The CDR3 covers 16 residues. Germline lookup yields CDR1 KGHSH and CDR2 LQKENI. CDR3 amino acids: CASSPREGTNTGELFF. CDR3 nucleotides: TGTGCCAGCTCACCACGGGAGGGGACGAACACCGGGGAGCTGTTTTTT.

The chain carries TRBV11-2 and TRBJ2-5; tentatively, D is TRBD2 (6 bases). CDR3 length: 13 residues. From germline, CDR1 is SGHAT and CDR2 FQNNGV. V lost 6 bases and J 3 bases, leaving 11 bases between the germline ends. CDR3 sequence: CASRRLVEETQYF. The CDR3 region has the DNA TGTGCCAGCAGACGACTAGTGGAAGAGACCCAGTACTTC.

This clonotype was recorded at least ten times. In DNA, the CDR3 is TGTGCCAGCAGTTTGCGACTCAGGGGGGCGAATTCACCCCTCCACTTT. The encoded protein is CASSLRLRGANSPLHF. The V gene is TRBV28, the J gene TRBJ1-6, with 7 positions matching TRBD1. The CDR3 has 16 residues. Per the germline V gene, CDR1 is MDHEN and CDR2 is SYDVKM. V was pared by 3 bases and J by 7 bases, with 9 bases of the junction left unmatched.

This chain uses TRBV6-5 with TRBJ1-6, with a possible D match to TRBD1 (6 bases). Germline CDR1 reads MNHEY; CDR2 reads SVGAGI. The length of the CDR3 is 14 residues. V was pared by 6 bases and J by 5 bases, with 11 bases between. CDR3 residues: CASRPWDNNSPLHF. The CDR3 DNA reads TGTGCCAGCAGACCCTGGGACAATAATTCACCCCTCCACTTT.

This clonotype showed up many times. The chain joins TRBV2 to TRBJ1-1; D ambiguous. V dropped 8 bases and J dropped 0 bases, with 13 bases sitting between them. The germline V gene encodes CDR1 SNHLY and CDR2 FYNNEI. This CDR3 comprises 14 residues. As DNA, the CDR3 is TGTGCCAGCGACGGAGGCGGGCTGAACACTGAAGCTTTCTTT. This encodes CASDGGGLNTEAFF.

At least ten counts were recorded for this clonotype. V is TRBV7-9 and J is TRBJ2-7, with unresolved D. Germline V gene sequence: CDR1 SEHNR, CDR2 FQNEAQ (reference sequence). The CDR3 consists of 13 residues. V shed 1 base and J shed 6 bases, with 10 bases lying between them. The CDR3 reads CASSLVLGSEQYF. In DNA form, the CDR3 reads TGTGCCAGCAGCTTAGTTTTAGGGTCCGAGCAGTACTTC.

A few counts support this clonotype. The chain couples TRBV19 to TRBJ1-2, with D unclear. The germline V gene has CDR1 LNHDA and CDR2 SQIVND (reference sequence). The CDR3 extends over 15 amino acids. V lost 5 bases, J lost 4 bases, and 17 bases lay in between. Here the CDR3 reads CASSAIAGVPYGYTF. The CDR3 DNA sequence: TGTGCCAGTAGTGCTATCGCAGGCGTCCCCTATGGCTACACCTTC.

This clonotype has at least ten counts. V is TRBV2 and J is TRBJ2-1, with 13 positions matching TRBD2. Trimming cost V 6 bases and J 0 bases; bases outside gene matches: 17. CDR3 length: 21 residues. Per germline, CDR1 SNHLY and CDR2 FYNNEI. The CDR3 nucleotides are TGTGCCAGCAGCAGCCCATCAGGACTAGCGGGAGATAGAGTCTCCTACAATGAGCAGTTCTTC. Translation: CASSSPSGLAGDRVSYNEQFF.

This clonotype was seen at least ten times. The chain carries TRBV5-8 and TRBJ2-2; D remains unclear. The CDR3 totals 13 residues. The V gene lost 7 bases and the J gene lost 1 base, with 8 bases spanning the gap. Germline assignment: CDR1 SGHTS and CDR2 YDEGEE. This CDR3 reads CASFQQNTGELFF. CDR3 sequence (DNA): TGTGCCAGCTTCCAACAGAACACCGGGGAGCTGTTTTTT.

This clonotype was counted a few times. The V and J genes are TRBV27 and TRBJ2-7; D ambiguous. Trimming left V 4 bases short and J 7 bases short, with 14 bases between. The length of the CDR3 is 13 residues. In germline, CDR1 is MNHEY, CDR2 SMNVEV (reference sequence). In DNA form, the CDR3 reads TGTGCCAGCAGTTCCACCCGAACGGAAGAGCAGTACTTC. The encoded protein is CASSSTRTEEQYF.

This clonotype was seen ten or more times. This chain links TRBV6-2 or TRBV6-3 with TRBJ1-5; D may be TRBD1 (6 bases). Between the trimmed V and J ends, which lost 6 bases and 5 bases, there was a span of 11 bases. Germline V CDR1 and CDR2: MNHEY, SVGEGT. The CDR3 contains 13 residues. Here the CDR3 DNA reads TGTGCCAGCAGCGACAGGTACGATCAGCCCCAGCATTTT. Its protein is CASSDRYDQPQHF.

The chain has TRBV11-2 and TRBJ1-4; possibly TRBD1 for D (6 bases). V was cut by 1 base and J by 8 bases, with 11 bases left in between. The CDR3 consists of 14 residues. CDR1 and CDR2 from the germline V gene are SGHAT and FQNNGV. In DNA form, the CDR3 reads TGTGCCAGCAGCTTAGCGGGGGCGGAGGAAAAACTGTTTTTT. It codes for CASSLAGAEEKLFF.

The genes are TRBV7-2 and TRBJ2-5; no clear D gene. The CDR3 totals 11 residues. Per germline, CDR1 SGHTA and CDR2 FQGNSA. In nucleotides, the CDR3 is TGTGCAGGTCAGACACAAGAGACCCAGTACTTC. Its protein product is CAGQTQETQYF.

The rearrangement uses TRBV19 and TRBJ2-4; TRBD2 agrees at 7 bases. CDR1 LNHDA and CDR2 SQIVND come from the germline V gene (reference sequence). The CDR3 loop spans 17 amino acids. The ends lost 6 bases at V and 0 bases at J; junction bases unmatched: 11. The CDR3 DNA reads TGTGCCAGTAGACCGGGACTATCTCACTTAGCCAAAAACATTCAGTACTTC. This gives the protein CASRPGLSHLAKNIQYF.

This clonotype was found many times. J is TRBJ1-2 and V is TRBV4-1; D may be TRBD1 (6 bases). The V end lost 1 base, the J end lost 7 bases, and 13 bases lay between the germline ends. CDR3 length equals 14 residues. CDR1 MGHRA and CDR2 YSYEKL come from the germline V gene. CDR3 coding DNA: TGCGCCAGCAGCCAAGTCCGGGGGCCATCTGGCTACACCTTC. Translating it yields CASSQVRGPSGYTF.

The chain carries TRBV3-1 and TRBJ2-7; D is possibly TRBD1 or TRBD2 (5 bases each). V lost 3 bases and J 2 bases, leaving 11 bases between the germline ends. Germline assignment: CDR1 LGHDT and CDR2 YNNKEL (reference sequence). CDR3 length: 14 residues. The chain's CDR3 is CASSQGRPAYEQYF. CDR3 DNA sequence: TGTGCCAGCAGCCAGGGACGGCCGGCCTACGAGCAGTACTTC.

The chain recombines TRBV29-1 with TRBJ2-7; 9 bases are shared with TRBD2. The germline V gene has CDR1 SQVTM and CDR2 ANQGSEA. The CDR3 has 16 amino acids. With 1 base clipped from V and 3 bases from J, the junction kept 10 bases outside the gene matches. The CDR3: CSVEGLAGTPGYEQYF. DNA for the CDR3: TGCAGCGTTGAAGGTCTAGCGGGGACCCCCGGCTACGAGCAGTACTTC.

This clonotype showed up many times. The CDR3 sequence: CASSPQFNTEAFF. The CDR3 nucleotides are TGTGCCAGCAGTCCCCAATTCAACACTGAAGCTTTCTTT. The V call is TRBV6-6, the J call TRBJ1-1; D unclear. Trimming pared 5 bases from V and 2 bases from J, leaving 9 bases between. This CDR3 spans 13 amino acids. CDR1 MNHNY and CDR2 SVGAGI come from the germline V gene (reference sequence).